This TCR beta chain is from a study of T cells after yellow fever vaccination. Findings and limits, study-wide: A limited proportion of clonotypes was detected within both the CD4 and CD8 compartments.

This clonotype was seen ten or more times. No antigen is known for it. TCRdb re-called the 5' RACE reads with MiXCR, one entry per CDR3 protein. The sample has about 360,000 distinct CDR3 sequences, roughly 6.2% seen once. V gave up 5 bases and J gave up 4 bases, with 11 bases separating them. The germline V gene encodes CDR1 SEHNR and CDR2 FQNEAQ (reference sequence). The CDR3 runs 13 residues. The TCR was taken from a man aged 25-45 years who received the YFV17D yellow fever vaccine. The chain carries TRBV7-9 and TRBJ1-2; a possible D gene is TRBD1 (5 bases). The source material was PBMCs, sampled 5 days after the yellow fever booster vaccination. This CDR3 reads CASSPSGGYGYTF. In DNA, the CDR3 is TGTGCCAGCAGCCCCTCGGGGGGCTATGGCTACACCTTC.